This passage covers 27 T cell receptor beta chains from one sample sequenced in a study of T-cell reconstitution after alpha-beta-depleted transplantation in children. A library of TCRbeta sequences, prepared with unique molecular identifiers, was generated. Each CDR3 protein is one row after TCRdb ran MiXCR on the PCR reads. Of approximately 640,000 distinct CDR3 sequences in the sample, roughly 17% were seen once. The input for sequencing was PBMCs from the stem cell graft donor, taken from the stem cell graft. The receptors derive from a human donor who donated a stem cell graft to a child with acute myeloid leukemia.

In its sample, this clonotype was seen many times. The rearrangement uses TRBV20-1 and TRBJ1-3; maybe TRBD1 (5 bases). Germline-derived CDR1 and CDR2 are DFQATT and SNEGSKA (reference sequence). The CDR3 runs to 15 residues. V was clipped by 3 bases and J by 3 bases, with 15 bases between them. CDR3 sequence (DNA): TGCAGTGCTAGGAGGGGACGGGGAGATGGAAACACCATATATTTT. This gives the protein CSARRGRGDGNTIYF.

A few counts support this clonotype. V is TRBV7-2 and J is TRBJ1-1; maybe TRBD1 (5 bases). V was trimmed by 4 bases and J by 0 bases, leaving 9 bases between them. The CDR3 runs to 14 residues. Germline loops: CDR1 SGHTA, CDR2 FQGNSA. CDR3 nucleotides: TGTGCCAGCAGCTCGAGACAGTTGAACACTGAAGCTTTCTTT. Amino acids: CASSSRQLNTEAFF.

In this sample, this clonotype turned up a few times. The J gene is TRBJ2-3, the V gene TRBV20-1; D uncertain. The CDR3 extends over 11 amino acids. Germline assignment: CDR1 DFQATT and CDR2 SNEGSKA (reference sequence). The germline V and J ends were trimmed by 4 bases and 6 bases, with 8 bases remaining between them. The DNA for the CDR3 is TGCAGTGCTAATACGCTGGATACGCAGTATTTT. Translating gives CSANTLDTQYF.

A few counts support this clonotype. V gene TRBV20-1 combines with J gene TRBJ2-5, with D perhaps TRBD1 or TRBD2 (6 bases each). This CDR3 has 11 amino acids. The V and J ends lost 1 base and 9 bases respectively, with 9 bases between them. Germline-derived CDR1 and CDR2 are DFQATT and SNEGSKA (reference sequence). CDR3 coding DNA: TGCAGTGCTAGAGGTGGGGGGCCCCAGTACTTC. It specifies CSARGGGPQYF.

In its sample, this clonotype was seen a few times. The chain recombines TRBV20-1 with TRBJ1-5, with D perhaps matching TRBD1 (6 bases). The CDR3 totals 16 residues. Germline V CDR1 and CDR2: DFQATT, SNEGSKA (reference sequence). Trimming stripped 6 bases from V and 0 bases from J, with 18 bases between. The CDR3 loop is CSARLQGNYSNQPQHF. CDR3 coding DNA: TGCAGTGCAAGATTACAGGGAAATTATAGCAATCAGCCCCAGCATTTT.

This clonotype turned up a few times. The chain couples TRBV7-9 to TRBJ2-3; D is perhaps TRBD1 (6 bases). There are 15 residues in the CDR3. Trimming removed 4 bases at V and 6 bases at J, with 17 bases between. Germline loops: CDR1 SEHNR, CDR2 FQNEAQ (reference sequence). The CDR3 sequence is CASSYNQGYADTQYF. CDR3 bases: TGTGCCAGCAGCTACAATCAGGGGTATGCGGATACGCAGTATTTT.

This rearrangement joins TRBV7-2 to TRBJ2-4; possibly TRBD2 for D (6 bases). V shed 1 base and J shed 9 bases, with 16 bases lying between them. The CDR3 contains 15 residues. CDR1 and CDR2 (germline): SGHTA, FQGNSA. CDR3 DNA: TGTGCCAGCAGCTTAGATGAGTCGCGGGGTCGCATTCAGTACTTC. Protein: CASSLDESRGRIQYF.

This clonotype appeared many times. The chain joins TRBV20-1 to TRBJ2-7; perhaps TRBD2 as D (6 bases). Trimming stripped 3 bases from V and 8 bases from J, with 11 bases between. Germline V gene data show CDR1 as DFQATT and CDR2 as SNEGSKA (reference sequence). The CDR3 consists of 11 residues. CDR3 protein: CSASGGSKQYV. The CDR3 bases are TGCAGTGCTAGCGGAGGGTCCAAGCAGTACGTC.

The chain employs TRBV11-2 and TRBJ2-3; D unresolved. Germline-derived CDR1 and CDR2 are SGHAT and FQNNGV. The CDR3 extends over 13 amino acids. The V end was cut by 4 bases, the J end by 4 bases, with 9 bases between. The CDR3 bases are TGTGCCAGCAGCTGGACCCGTCCAGATACGCAGTATTTT. Encoded protein: CASSWTRPDTQYF.

This clonotype came up many times. The chain couples TRBV7-2 to TRBJ2-5, with D hard to call. This CDR3 comprises 15 residues. Trimming stripped 5 bases from V and 2 bases from J, with 15 bases between. CDR1 SGHTA and CDR2 FQGNSA come from the germline V gene. The CDR3 DNA reads as TGTGCCAGCAGCGTGGTCGGGCTATTTCAAGAGACCCAGTACTTC. It codes for CASSVVGLFQETQYF.

This clonotype was observed many times. The chain joins TRBV20-1 to TRBJ1-2; the match to TRBD1 covers 7 bases. The V and J ends lost 8 bases and 5 bases, in that order; junction bases with no gene match: 14. Germline CDR1 DFQATT, CDR2 SNEGSKA (reference sequence). There are 14 residues in the CDR3. The CDR3 nucleotides are TGCAGTTCCTACCCGGGACAGCTTCCGTATGGCTACACCTTC. Its protein is CSSYPGQLPYGYTF.

This clonotype was seen a handful of times. V is TRBV29-1 and J is TRBJ2-2; TRBD2 agrees at 8 bases. V shed 4 bases, J shed 7 bases, and the junction held 8 bases outside the gene matches. The CDR3 runs to 14 residues. In germline, CDR1 is SQVTM, CDR2 ANQGSEA. This CDR3 reads CSVASGGPFGELFF. The CDR3 DNA follows: TGCAGCGTTGCGTCGGGGGGGCCCTTCGGGGAGCTGTTTTTT.

This clonotype has a count of ten or more. The genes are TRBV5-5 and TRBJ1-1; D gene unclear. Germline CDR1 SGHKS, CDR2 YYEKEE (reference sequence). This CDR3 has 15 residues. Trimming left V 0 bases short and J 2 bases short, with 11 bases between. The CDR3 is CASSLDRGRNTEAFF. The CDR3 coding sequence is TGTGCCAGCAGCTTGGACCGAGGGCGAAACACTGAAGCTTTCTTT.

The chain joins TRBV30 to TRBJ2-7; D possibly corresponds to TRBD2 (6 bases). The V gene lost 7 bases and the J gene lost 3 bases, with 25 bases spanning the gap. Germline CDR1 and CDR2: GTSNPN and SVGIG (reference sequence). The CDR3 spans 16 residues. This chain's CDR3 is CASHPGPRGGVYEQYF. The DNA of the CDR3 is TGTGCCTCCCACCCGGGACCTAGGGGAGGTGTCTACGAGCAGTACTTC. The entire variable domain, with the rest obtained from reference TRBV30 and TRBJ2-7, is as follows: SQTIHQWPATLVQPVGSPLSLECTVEGTSNPNLYWYRQAAGRGLQLLFYSVGIGQISSEVPQNLSASRPQDRQFILSSKKLLLSDSGFYLCASHPGPRGGVYEQYFGPGTRLTVT.

The CDR3 protein is CASSSSLGGEAKNIQYF. CDR3 DNA sequence: TGTGCCAGCAGCTCAAGCTTGGGGGGTGAAGCCAAAAACATTCAGTACTTC. The chain is built from TRBV9 and TRBJ2-4, with a weak D call TRBD2 (6 bases). Germline CDR1 reads SGDLS; CDR2 reads YYNGEE. This CDR3 has 17 residues. Trimming cost V 4 bases and J 0 bases, with 17 bases left between them.

The rearrangement joins TRBV12-3 or TRBV12-4 to TRBJ1-1, with 8 positions matching TRBD1. CDR3 length: 14 amino acids. V lost 6 bases to trimming and J lost 1 base; unmatched junction nucleotides: 4. The CDR3, as DNA: TGTGCCAGCAGCCCGGACAGGGAGAACACTGAAGCTTTCTTT. This encodes CASSPDRENTEAFF.

This clonotype was counted between two and nine times. This chain uses TRBV6-2 or TRBV6-3 with TRBJ2-7; 11 bases are a match to TRBD1. The CDR3 totals 15 residues. Germline lookup yields CDR1 MNHEY and CDR2 SVGEGT. V trimming: 5 bases; J trimming: 6 bases; junction bases outside the gene matches: 9. The CDR3, as DNA: TGTGCCAGCAGTATCCCCGGGACAGGGGGTTTCGAGCAGTACTTC. Its protein product is CASSIPGTGGFEQYF.

The chain combines TRBV7-3 with TRBJ2-3, with 7 bases identical to TRBD1. The germline gives CDR1 SGHTA, CDR2 FQGTGA. The CDR3 is 15 residues long. Trimming cost V 5 bases and J 2 bases; bases outside gene matches: 7. The CDR3 nucleotides read TGTGCCAGCAGCCTGGCACAGGGGTTCACAGATACGCAGTATTTT. It translates to CASSLAQGFTDTQYF.

This clonotype was recorded a few times. The chain has TRBV5-1 and TRBJ2-3, with D perhaps TRBD1 (5 bases). Trimming left V 4 bases short and J 0 bases short, with 12 bases between. CDR1 SGHRS and CDR2 YFSETQ come from the germline V gene. There are 15 residues in the CDR3. This CDR3 is CASSPQGVSTDTQYF. CDR3 in DNA: TGCGCCAGCAGCCCGCAGGGTGTTAGCACAGATACGCAGTATTTT.

In the case of this clonotype: Just one base apart from a much larger clone, this may be a read error. The rearrangement links TRBV20-1 to TRBJ2-7, with D tentatively TRBD1 (6 bases). The CDR3 loop spans 13 amino acids. Trimming removed 0 bases from V and 13 bases from J, with 19 bases in between. Germline V gives CDR1 DFQATT, CDR2 SNEGSKA (reference sequence). The CDR3 region has the DNA TGCAGTGCTAGAGATTGGAAGACAGGTGGGGTCTACTTC. It encodes CSARDWKTGGVYF.

This clonotype was detected many times. This chain joins TRBV5-6 and TRBJ1-2; no reliable D call. V was trimmed by 6 bases and J by 0 bases, leaving 15 bases between them. The length of the CDR3 is 15 residues. CDR1 is SGHDT, CDR2 YYEEEE, per germline. CDR3 region: CASKLGTMANYGYTF. CDR3 DNA: TGTGCCAGCAAGTTGGGAACCATGGCTAACTATGGCTACACCTTC.

A note on this clonotype: A much larger clone lies a single base off, so this may be a read error. CDR3 sequence (DNA): TGCAGTGCTCGGTTATTGAACTCTGAAGCTTTCTTT. It is translated as CSARLLNSEAFF. This chain connects TRBV20-1 to TRBJ1-1; D unclear. This CDR3 region has 12 residues. CDR1 is DFQATT and CDR2 is SNEGSKA in the germline V gene (reference sequence).

This clonotype was found many times. The genes are TRBV20-1 and TRBJ1-6, with no clear D. The V and J ends lost 0 bases and 0 bases respectively, with 6 bases between them. CDR1 is DFQATT, CDR2 SNEGSKA, per germline (reference sequence). The CDR3 contains 15 residues. The CDR3 is CSARDSSSYNSPLHF. The CDR3 DNA is TGCAGTGCTAGAGATTCGAGCTCCTATAATTCACCCCTCCACTTT.

This clonotype was counted at least ten times. The chain recombines TRBV7-9 with TRBJ2-7, with D perhaps matching TRBD1 (6 bases). V was clipped by 5 bases and J by 6 bases, with 11 bases between them. Germline CDR1 reads SEHNR; CDR2 reads FQNEAQ (reference sequence). CDR3 length: 12 amino acids. The chain's CDR3 is CASSLDRSEQYV. CDR3 nucleotide sequence: TGTGCCAGCAGCCTCGACAGGAGCGAGCAGTACGTC.

This clonotype was observed a handful of times. This rearrangement joins TRBV5-1 to TRBJ1-4, with D uncertain. The CDR3 has 17 residues. CDR1 and CDR2 from the germline V gene are SGHRS and YFSETQ. V lost 1 base, J lost 0 bases, and 13 bases lay in between. For the CDR3, the DNA is TGCGCCAGCAGCTTGCATCGAGTGGGAGCAACTAATGAAAAACTGTTTTTT. This encodes CASSLHRVGATNEKLFF.

The chain couples TRBV5-8 to TRBJ2-7; 9 nucleotides match TRBD1. The junction had 5 bases not matched to a gene; V was cut back by 2 bases and J by 2 bases. In germline, CDR1 is SGHTS, CDR2 YDEGEE. CDR3 length: 15 residues. CDR3 residues: CASSFGTGITYEQYF. As DNA, the CDR3 is TGTGCCAGCAGCTTCGGGACAGGGATAACCTACGAGCAGTACTTC.

There are many counts of this clonotype. J is TRBJ2-1 and V is TRBV20-1; 8 nucleotides align to TRBD2. The CDR3 is 13 amino acids. The V and J ends lost 3 bases and 6 bases, in that order; junction bases with no gene match: 4. CDR1 is DFQATT and CDR2 is SNEGSKA in the germline V gene (reference sequence). The chain's CDR3 is CSAREAGGNEQFF. CDR3 sequence (DNA): TGCAGTGCTAGGGAGGCGGGGGGCAATGAGCAGTTCTTC.